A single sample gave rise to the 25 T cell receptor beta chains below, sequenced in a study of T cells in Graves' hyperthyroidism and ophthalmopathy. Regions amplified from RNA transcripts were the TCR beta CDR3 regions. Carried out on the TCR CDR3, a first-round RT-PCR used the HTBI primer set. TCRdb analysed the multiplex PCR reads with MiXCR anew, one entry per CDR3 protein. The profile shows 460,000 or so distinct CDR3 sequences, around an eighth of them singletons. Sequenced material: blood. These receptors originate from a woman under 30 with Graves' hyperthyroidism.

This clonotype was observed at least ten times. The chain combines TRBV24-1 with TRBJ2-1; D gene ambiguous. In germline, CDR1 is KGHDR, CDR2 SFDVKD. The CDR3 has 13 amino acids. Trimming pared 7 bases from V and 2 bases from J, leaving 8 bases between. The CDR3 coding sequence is TGTGCCACCAGCGAGCTACCCTACAATGAGCAGTTCTTC. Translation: CATSELPYNEQFF.

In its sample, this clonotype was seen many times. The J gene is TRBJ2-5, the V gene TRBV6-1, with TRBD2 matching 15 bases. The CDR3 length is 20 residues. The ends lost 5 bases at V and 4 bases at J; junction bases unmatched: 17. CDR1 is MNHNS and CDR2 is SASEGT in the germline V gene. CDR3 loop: CASSITSSGTSGRNGETQYF. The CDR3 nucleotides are TGTGCCAGCAGTATCACTTCTTCCGGGACTAGCGGGAGGAATGGAGAGACCCAGTACTTC.

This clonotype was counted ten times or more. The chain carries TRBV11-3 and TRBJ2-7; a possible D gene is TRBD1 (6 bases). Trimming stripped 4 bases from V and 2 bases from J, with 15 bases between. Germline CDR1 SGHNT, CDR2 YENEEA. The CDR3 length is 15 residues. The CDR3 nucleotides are TGTGCCAGCAGCTCCCTCAGGGACAAGACCTACGAGCAGTACTTC. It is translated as CASSSLRDKTYEQYF.

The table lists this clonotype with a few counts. CDR3: CASSFASSGNTIYF. The CDR3 bases are TGTGCCAGCAGCTTCGCCAGCTCTGGAAACACCATATATTTT. The rearrangement uses TRBV7-6 and TRBJ1-3; D call uncertain. V was shortened by 3 bases and J by 0 bases, with 6 bases between the two germline ends. Germline V gives CDR1 SGHVS, CDR2 FNYEAQ. The CDR3 extends over 14 amino acids.

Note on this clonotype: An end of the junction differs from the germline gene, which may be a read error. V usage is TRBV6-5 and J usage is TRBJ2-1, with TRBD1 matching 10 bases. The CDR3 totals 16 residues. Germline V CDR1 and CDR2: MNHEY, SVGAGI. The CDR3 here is CASSYSGTGDYNEQSF. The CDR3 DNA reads TGTGCCAGCAGTTACTCCGGGACAGGGGATTACAATGAGCAGTCCTTC.

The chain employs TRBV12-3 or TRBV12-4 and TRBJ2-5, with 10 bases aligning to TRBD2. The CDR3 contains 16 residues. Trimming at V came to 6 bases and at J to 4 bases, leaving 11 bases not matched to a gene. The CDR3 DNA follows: TGTGCCAGCAGCCTTACTATAGCGGGAGGTAGAGAGACCCAGTACTTC. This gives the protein CASSLTIAGGRETQYF.

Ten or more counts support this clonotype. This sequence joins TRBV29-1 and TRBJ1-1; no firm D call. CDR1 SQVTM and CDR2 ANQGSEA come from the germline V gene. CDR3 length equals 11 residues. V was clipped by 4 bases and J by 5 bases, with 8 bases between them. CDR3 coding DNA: TGCAGCGTTGGACTCTTAACTGAAGCTTTCTTT. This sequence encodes CSVGLLTEAFF.

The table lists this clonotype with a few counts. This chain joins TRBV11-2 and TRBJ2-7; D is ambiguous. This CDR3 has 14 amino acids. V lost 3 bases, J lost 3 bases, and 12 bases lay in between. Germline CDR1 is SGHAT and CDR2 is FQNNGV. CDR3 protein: CASSLGPRDYEQYF. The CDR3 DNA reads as TGTGCCAGCAGCTTGGGCCCAAGGGACTACGAGCAGTACTTC.

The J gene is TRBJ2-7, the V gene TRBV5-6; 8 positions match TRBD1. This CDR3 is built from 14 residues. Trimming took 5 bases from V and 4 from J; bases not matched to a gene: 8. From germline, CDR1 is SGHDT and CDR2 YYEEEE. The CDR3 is CASSPYTGGYEQYF. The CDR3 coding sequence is TGTGCCAGCAGTCCTTACACAGGGGGTTACGAGCAGTACTTC.

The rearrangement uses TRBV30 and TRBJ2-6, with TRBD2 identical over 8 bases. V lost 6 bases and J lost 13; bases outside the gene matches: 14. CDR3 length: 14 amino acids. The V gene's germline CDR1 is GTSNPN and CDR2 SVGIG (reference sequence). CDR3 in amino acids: CACTLAGPAVVLTF. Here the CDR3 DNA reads TGTGCCTGCACATTAGCGGGACCCGCCGTGGTCCTGACTTTC.

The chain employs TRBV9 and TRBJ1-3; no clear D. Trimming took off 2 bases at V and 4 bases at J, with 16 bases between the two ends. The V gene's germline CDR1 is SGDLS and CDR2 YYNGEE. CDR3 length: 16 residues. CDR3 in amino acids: CASSVASGSWGNTIYF. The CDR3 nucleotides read TGTGCCAGCAGCGTGGCCTCGGGGTCCTGGGGAAACACCATATATTTT.

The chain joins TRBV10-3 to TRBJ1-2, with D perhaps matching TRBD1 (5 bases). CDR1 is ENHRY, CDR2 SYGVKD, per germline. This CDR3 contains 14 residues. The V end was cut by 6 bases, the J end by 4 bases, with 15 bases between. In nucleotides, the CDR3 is TGTGCCATCAGGGACACCAAGGGAAGCTATGGCTACACCTTC. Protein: CAIRDTKGSYGYTF.

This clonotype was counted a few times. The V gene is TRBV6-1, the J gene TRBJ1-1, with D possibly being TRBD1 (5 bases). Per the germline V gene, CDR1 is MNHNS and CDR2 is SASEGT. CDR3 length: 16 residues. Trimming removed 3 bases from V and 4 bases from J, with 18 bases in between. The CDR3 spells CASSETRGVRGTEAFF. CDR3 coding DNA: TGTGCCAGCAGTGAGACTAGGGGTGTGAGAGGCACTGAAGCTTTCTTT.

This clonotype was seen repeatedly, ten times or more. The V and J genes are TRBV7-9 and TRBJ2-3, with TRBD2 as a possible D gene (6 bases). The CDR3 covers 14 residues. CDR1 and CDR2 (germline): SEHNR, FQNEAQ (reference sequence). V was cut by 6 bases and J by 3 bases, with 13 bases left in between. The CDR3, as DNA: TGTGCCAGCAGTTTTAGCGGAAAAACAGATACGCAGTATTTT. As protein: CASSFSGKTDTQYF.

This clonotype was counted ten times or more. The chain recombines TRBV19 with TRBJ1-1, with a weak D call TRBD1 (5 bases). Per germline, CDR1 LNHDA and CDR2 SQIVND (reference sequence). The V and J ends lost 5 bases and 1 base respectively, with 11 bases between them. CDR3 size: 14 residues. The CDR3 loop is CASSVEGRNTEAFF. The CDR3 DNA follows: TGTGCCAGTAGTGTTGAGGGGAGGAACACTGAAGCTTTCTTT.

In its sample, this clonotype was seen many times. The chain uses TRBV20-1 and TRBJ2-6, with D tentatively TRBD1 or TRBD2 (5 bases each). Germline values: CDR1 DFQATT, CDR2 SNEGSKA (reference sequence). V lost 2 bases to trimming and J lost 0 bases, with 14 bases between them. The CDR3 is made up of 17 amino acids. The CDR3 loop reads CSARNRDRISGANVLTF. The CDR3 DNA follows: TGCAGTGCTAGAAATCGGGACCGGATCTCTGGGGCCAACGTCCTGACTTTC.

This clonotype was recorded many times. This chain's CDR3 is CASVSGGGGFQETQYF. DNA for the CDR3: TGTGCCAGCGTTTCAGGGGGGGGAGGCTTCCAAGAGACCCAGTACTTC. The chain links TRBV11-3 to TRBJ2-5; D may correspond to TRBD1 or TRBD2 (7 bases each). CDR1 is SGHNT, CDR2 YENEEA, per germline. This CDR3 spans 16 amino acids. V was shortened by 8 bases and J by 1 base, with 20 bases between the two germline ends.

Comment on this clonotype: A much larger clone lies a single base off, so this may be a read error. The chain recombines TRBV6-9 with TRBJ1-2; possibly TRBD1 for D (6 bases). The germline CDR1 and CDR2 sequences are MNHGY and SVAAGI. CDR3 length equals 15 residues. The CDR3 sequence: CASSFYLGGAQGYAF. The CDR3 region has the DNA TGTGCCAGCAGTTTTTACCTAGGGGGGGCACAAGGCTACGCCTTC.

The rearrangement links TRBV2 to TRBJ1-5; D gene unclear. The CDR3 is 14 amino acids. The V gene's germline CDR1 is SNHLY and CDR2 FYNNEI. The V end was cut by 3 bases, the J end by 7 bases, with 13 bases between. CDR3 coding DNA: TGTGCCAGCAGTGAGGTAGGGTGGGGACAGCCCCAGCATTTT. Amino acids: CASSEVGWGQPQHF.

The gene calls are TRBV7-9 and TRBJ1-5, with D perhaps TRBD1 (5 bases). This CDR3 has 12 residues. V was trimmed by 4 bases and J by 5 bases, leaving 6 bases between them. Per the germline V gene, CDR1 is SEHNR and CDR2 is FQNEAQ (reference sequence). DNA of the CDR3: TGTGCCAGCAGCTCGGGGGATCAGCCCCAGCATTTT. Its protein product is CASSSGDQPQHF.

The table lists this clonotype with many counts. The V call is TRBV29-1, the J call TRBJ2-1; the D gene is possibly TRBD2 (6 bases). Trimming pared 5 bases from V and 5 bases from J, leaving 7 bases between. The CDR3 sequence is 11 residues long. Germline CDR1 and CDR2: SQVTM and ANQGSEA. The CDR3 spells CSVPSDNEQFF. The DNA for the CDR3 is TGCAGCGTTCCTAGCGACAATGAGCAGTTCTTC.

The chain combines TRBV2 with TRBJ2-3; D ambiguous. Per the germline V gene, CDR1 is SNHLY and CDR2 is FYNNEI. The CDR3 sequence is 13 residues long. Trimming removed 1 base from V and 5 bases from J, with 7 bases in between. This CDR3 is CASSEVEVDTQYF. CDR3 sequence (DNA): TGTGCCAGCAGTGAAGTCGAGGTAGATACGCAGTATTTT.

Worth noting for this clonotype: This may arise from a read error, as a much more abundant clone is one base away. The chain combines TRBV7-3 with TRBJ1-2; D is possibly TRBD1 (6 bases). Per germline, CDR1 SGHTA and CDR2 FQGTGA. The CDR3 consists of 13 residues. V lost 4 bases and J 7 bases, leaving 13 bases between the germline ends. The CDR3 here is CASSSGTPSGYTF. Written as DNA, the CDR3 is TGTGCCAGCAGCTCCGGGACACCATCTGGCTACACCTTC.

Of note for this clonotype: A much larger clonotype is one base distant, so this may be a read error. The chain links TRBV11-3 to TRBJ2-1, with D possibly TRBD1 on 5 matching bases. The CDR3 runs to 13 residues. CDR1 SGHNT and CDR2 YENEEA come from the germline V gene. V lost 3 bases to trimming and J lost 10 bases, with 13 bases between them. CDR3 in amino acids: CASSFTGPQEQFF. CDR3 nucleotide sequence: TGTGCCAGCAGCTTCACAGGACCCCAGGAGCAGTTCTTC. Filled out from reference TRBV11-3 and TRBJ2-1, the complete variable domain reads EAGVVQSPRYKIIEKKQPVAFWCNPISGHNTLYWYLQNLGQGPELLIRYENEEAVDDSQLPKDRFSAERLKGVDSTLKIQPAELGDSAVYLCASSFTGPQEQFFGPGTRLTVL.

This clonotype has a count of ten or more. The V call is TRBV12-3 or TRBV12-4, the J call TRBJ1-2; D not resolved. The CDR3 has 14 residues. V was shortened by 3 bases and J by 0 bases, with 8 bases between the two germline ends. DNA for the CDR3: TGTGCCAGCAGTTTGGCGGAGTCTAACTATGGCTACACCTTC. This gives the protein CASSLAESNYGYTF.